Each of the 14 T cell receptor beta chains below was sequenced from the same sample in a study of T cells in Graves' hyperthyroidism and ophthalmopathy. The source material, RNA transcripts, was used to amplify TCR beta CDR3 regions. The HTBI primer set drove a first-round RT-PCR of the TCR CDR3. TCRdb used MiXCR to reprocess the multiplex PCR reads, holding one entry per CDR3 protein. The profile shows about 520,000 distinct CDR3 sequences, approximately 25% of them singletons. Sequencing was performed on blood. Receptors were obtained from a woman aged 25 to 39 with Graves' ophthalmopathy.

This clonotype has a count of ten or more. The chain uses TRBV20-1 and TRBJ2-7; 8 bases align to TRBD1. The V and J ends lost 5 bases and 6 bases, in that order; junction bases with no gene match: 15. Per germline, CDR1 DFQATT and CDR2 SNEGSKA (reference sequence). The CDR3 totals 15 residues. The chain's CDR3 is CSADLDGQGLREQYF. The CDR3 bases are TGCAGTGCTGACCTTGACGGACAGGGACTGCGCGAGCAGTACTTC.

Ten or more counts support this clonotype. The chain employs TRBV6-5 and TRBJ2-7, with D perhaps TRBD1 or TRBD2 (6 bases each). Germline CDR1 MNHEY, CDR2 SVGAGI. The CDR3 spans 14 residues. Trimming pared 2 bases from V and 5 bases from J, leaving 13 bases between. CDR3 nucleotides: TGTGCCAGCAGTTACAATAGGGGGGCGCACGAGCAGTACTTC. As protein: CASSYNRGAHEQYF.

As to this clonotype: The CDR3 carries no conserved terminal phenylalanine or tryptophan, so it likely arises from a read error. The J gene is TRBJ2-7, the V gene TRBV7-2; no firm D call. Germline V CDR1 and CDR2: SGHTA, FQGNSA. CDR3 size: 12 residues. In DNA, the CDR3 is TGTGCCAGTAGCTTCAGTAGGTACGAGCAGTACTAC. Translating gives CASSFSRYEQYY.

The chain employs TRBV7-2 and TRBJ2-7; 10 nucleotides agree with TRBD2. CDR3 length equals 15 residues. V trimming: 5 bases; J trimming: 7 bases; junction bases outside the gene matches: 11. Looked up from germline, CDR1 is SGHTA and CDR2 is FQGNSA. Here the CDR3 reads CASSPSAGGPWEQYF. The DNA of the CDR3 is TGTGCCAGCAGCCCCTCAGCGGGAGGGCCGTGGGAGCAGTACTTC.

This clonotype was seen only a few times. This chain joins TRBV11-1 and TRBJ2-7; 7 nucleotides line up with TRBD1. The CDR3 length is 12 residues. CDR1 and CDR2 from the germline V gene are SGHAT and FQDESV (reference sequence). V trimming: 3 bases; J trimming: 7 bases; junction bases outside the gene matches: 3. The CDR3 bases are TGTGCCAGCAGCTTGGACAGGAATGAGCAGTACTTC. It specifies CASSLDRNEQYF.

This clonotype was seen ten or more times. The J gene is TRBJ2-7, the V gene TRBV4-2, with 11 positions matching TRBD2. The germline V gene encodes CDR1 LGHNA and CDR2 YNFKEQ. The J segment lost 4 bases and the V segment lost 1 base, leaving 0 bases of the junction unmatched. This CDR3 spans 14 amino acids. The CDR3, as DNA: TGTGCCAGCAGCCAAGCTAGCGGGGGGTACGAGCAGTACTTC. This translates into CASSQASGGYEQYF.

A few counts support this clonotype. This chain connects TRBV12-3 or TRBV12-4 to TRBJ2-2; D is ambiguous. CDR3 length equals 14 residues. V lost 4 bases, J lost 3 bases, and 9 bases lay in between. CDR3 nucleotide sequence: TGTGCCAGCAGTTCAGACCTGGACACCGGGGAGCTGTTTTTT. Encoded protein: CASSSDLDTGELFF.

This clonotype was found many times. The chain joins TRBV4-1 to TRBJ2-7, with a weak D call TRBD2 (5 bases). The CDR3 contains 14 residues. The V gene's germline CDR1 is MGHRA and CDR2 YSYEKL. The ends were cut back, 4 bases at V and 2 bases at J, with 12 bases in the middle. The CDR3 DNA reads TGCGCCAGCAGCCCCCGGGATCACGCCTACGAGCAGTACTTC. Encoded protein: CASSPRDHAYEQYF.

This clonotype has only a few counts. The chain combines TRBV30 with TRBJ1-5; D not resolved. CDR3 length equals 17 residues. Germline V CDR1 and CDR2: GTSNPN, SVGIG (reference sequence). Trimming removed 0 bases from V and 3 bases from J, with 18 bases in between. The CDR3 DNA reads TGTGCCTGGAGTGTATACTCTCTGATGAACGACAATCAGCCCCAGCATTTT. This sequence encodes CAWSVYSLMNDNQPQHF.

V and J are TRBV11-2 and TRBJ1-1, with no clear D. V lost 5 bases, J lost 0 bases, and 13 bases lay in between. The CDR3 sequence is 15 residues long. The germline V gene encodes CDR1 SGHAT and CDR2 FQNNGV. The CDR3 DNA reads as TGTGCCAGCAGCCCACTCACAATCATGAACACTGAAGCTTTCTTT. Residues: CASSPLTIMNTEAFF.

As concerns this clonotype: A much larger clone differs by one base, so this may be a read error. This chain uses TRBV9 with TRBJ1-1; TRBD1 might be the D (5 bases). CDR3 length: 12 residues. The ends were cut back, 5 bases at V and 6 bases at J, with 11 bases in the middle. The germline V gene has CDR1 SGDLS and CDR2 YYNGEE. CDR3 residues: CASRGGTAEAFF. The DNA of the CDR3 is TGTGCCAGCAGGGGGGGGACCGCTGAAGCTTTCTTT.

This sequence joins TRBV2 and TRBJ2-5; 15 bases match TRBD2. CDR3 size: 17 residues. The V segment lost 2 bases and the J segment 5 bases; nucleotides outside the gene matches: 6. Germline lookup yields CDR1 SNHLY and CDR2 FYNNEI. CDR3 residues: CASSESGLAGGLETQYF. The CDR3 nucleotides read TGTGCCAGCAGTGAATCCGGACTAGCGGGGGGGCTGGAGACCCAGTACTTC.

Of note for this clonotype: At one end the junction does not follow the germline gene, possibly because of a read error. The chain joins TRBV18 to TRBJ2-7, with unresolved D. Germline loops: CDR1 KGHSH, CDR2 LQKENI. The CDR3 length is 14 residues. The chain's CDR3 is CASSPLDGAYEHYF. DNA for the CDR3: TGTGCCAGCTCACCCCTCGACGGAGCCTACGAGCACTACTTC.

In its sample, this clonotype was seen many times. The chain uses TRBV28 and TRBJ2-7; possibly TRBD1 for D (6 bases). Trimming took off 3 bases at V and 1 base at J, with 10 bases between the two ends. Germline values: CDR1 MDHEN, CDR2 SYDVKM. CDR3 length: 14 residues. DNA of the CDR3: TGTGCCAGCAGTTTTGGGACACTTTCCTACGAGCAGTACTTC. It is translated as CASSFGTLSYEQYF. The full variable domain, its missing parts supplied by reference TRBV28 and TRBJ2-7, is DVKVTQSSRYLVKRTGEKVFLECVQDMDHENMFWYRQDPGLGLRLIYFSYDVKMKEKGDIPEGYSVSREKKERFSLILESASTNQTSMYLCASSFGTLSYEQYFGPGTRLTVT.